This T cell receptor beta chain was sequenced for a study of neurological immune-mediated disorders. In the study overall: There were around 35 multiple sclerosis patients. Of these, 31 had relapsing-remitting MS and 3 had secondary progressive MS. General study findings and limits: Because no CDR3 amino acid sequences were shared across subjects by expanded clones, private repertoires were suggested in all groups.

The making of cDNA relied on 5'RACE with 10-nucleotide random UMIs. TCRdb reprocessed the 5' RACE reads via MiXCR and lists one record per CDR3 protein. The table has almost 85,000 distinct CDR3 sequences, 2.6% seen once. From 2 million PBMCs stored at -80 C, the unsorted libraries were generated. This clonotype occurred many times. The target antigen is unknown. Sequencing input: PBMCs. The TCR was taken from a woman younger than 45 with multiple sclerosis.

Here the CDR3 DNA reads TGTGCCAGCGGGGGAAGCGGGAGAAGTTATGAGCAGTTCTTC. Translating it yields CASGGSGRSYEQFF. The chain carries TRBV3-1 and TRBJ2-1; 8 bases line up with TRBD2. The CDR3 contains 14 residues. V was clipped by 8 bases and J by 8 bases; unmatched bases: 11. The V gene's germline CDR1 is LGHDT and CDR2 YNNKEL (reference sequence).